What follows describes a single T cell receptor beta chain. This entry is derived from a study of OX40 agonist ivuxolimab in advanced cancers. Overall study: In this cohort, patients received ivuxolimab, an agonistic anti-OX40 (CD134) antibody. Patients assigned to dose escalation were diagnosed with hepatocellular carcinoma, melanoma, renal cell or head and neck cancer. In three patients, partial responses were observed, one with hepatocellular carcinoma and two with cutaneous melanoma. Allowance was made for prior anti-PD-1, anti-PD-L1 or anti-CTLA-4 therapy, and about 40% had some.

Sequencing was performed with immunoSEQ multiplex PCR; in TCRdb, only in-frame clones are kept and a portion is missing. The sample holds roughly 49,000 clones; 88% are singletons and the top ten take around 3.5%. Looked up from germline, CDR1 is MDHEN and CDR2 is SYDVKM. The CDR3 contains 15 residues. The V gene end was trimmed by 4 bases and the J gene end by 3 bases; junction bases not matched to a gene: 8. The sequencing here drew on CD4+ or CD8+ T cells sorted from blood, taken in a trial of the OX40 agonist ivuxolimab. The receptor was derived from an adult with an advanced solid tumor such as melanoma, head and neck, liver or kidney cancer. The chain recombines TRBV28 with TRBJ2-7; 8 positions agree with TRBD1. Written as DNA, the CDR3 is TGTGCCAGCAGTTACAGGGGGAGTTTAGACTACGAGCAGTACTTC. It is translated as CASSYRGSLDYEQYF.